This entry concerns a single T cell receptor beta chain. This specimen belongs to a study of blood T cell repertoires in COVID-19. On the study more broadly: Italy, Spain and the United States were the sources of the convalescent and acute COVID-19 samples.

Per the authors' pipeline: Estimation of nucleated cell counts relied on the amplification of reference gene primers. Repertoires were generated with immunoSEQ multiplex PCR, while TCRdb's copy carries only in-frame clones and drops some. That table gives V, J and clone size, and the DNA gave D and trimming. This table holds some 200,000 clones, roughly 86% found once. There are 14 residues in the CDR3. Trimming stripped 2 bases from V and 5 bases from J, with 10 bases between. Germline V gene sequence: CDR1 MNHEY, CDR2 SMNVEV (reference sequence). The clonotype originates from a man in his forties with active or convalescent COVID-19. Input material: peripheral blood. This chain joins TRBV27 and TRBJ2-1; tentatively, D is TRBD1 (6 bases). The CDR3 nucleotides read TGTGCCAGCAGTTTAAATGGACAGCACAATGAGCAGTTCTTC. It translates to CASSLNGQHNEQFF.